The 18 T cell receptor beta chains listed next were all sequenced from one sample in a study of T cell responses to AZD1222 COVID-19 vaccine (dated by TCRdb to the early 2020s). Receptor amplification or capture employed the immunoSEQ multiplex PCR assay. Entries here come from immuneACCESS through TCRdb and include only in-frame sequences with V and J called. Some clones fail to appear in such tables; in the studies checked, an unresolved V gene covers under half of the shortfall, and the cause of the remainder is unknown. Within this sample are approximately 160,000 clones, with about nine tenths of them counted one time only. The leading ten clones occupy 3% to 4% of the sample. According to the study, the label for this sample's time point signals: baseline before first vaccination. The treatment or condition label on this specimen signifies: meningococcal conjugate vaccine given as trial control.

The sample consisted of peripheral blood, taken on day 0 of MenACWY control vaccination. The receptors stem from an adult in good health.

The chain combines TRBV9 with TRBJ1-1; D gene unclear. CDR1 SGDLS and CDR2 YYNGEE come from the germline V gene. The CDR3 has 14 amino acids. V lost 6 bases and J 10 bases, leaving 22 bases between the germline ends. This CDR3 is CASTPQSAPGRAFF. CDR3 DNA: TGTGCCAGCACCCCCCAATCGGCTCCCGGACGAGCTTTCTTT.

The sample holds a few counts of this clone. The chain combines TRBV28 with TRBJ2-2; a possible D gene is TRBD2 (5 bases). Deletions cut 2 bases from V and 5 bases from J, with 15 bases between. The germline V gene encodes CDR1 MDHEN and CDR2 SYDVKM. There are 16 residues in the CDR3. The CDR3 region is CASSLEVLAGTGELFF. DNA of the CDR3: TGTGCCAGCAGTTTAGAGGTCCTAGCTGGGACCGGGGAGCTGTTTTTT.

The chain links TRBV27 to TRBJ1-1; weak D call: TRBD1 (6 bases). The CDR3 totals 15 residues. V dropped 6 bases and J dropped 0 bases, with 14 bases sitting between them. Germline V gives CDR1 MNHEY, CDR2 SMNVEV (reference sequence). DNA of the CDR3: TGTGCCAGCAGGACTCGGACAGACCTGAACACTGAAGCTTTCTTT. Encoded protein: CASRTRTDLNTEAFF.

The CDR3 sequence: CASSGIQGSTEAFF. DNA for the CDR3: TGTGCCAGCAGCGGAATACAGGGATCCACTGAAGCTTTCTTT. This sequence joins TRBV7-9 and TRBJ1-1, with D possibly being TRBD1 (6 bases). CDR1 and CDR2 (germline): SEHNR, FQNEAQ (reference sequence). Trimming cost V 5 bases and J 4 bases, with 14 bases left between them. The CDR3 is 14 residues long.

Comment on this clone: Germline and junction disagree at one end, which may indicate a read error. CDR3 loop: CASSTGTSGREQFF. CDR3 coding DNA: TGTGCTAGCAGCACCGGGACTAGCGGGAGGGAGCAGTTCTTC. This rearrangement joins TRBV7-7 to TRBJ2-1; TRBD2 matches at 15 bases. From germline, CDR1 is SSHAT and CDR2 FNYEAQ (reference sequence). The CDR3 spans 14 residues.

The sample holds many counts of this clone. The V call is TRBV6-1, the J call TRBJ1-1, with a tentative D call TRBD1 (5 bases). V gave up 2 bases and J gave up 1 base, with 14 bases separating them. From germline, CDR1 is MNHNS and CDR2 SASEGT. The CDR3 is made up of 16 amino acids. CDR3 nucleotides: TGTGCCAGCAGTGAATATCTAATTGGGGGGAACACTGAAGCTTTCTTT. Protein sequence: CASSEYLIGGNTEAFF.

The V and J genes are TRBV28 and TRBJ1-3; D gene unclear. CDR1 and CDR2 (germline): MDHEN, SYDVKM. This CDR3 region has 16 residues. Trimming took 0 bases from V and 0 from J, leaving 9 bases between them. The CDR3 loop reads CASSLWQRPSGNTIYF. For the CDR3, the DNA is TGTGCCAGCAGTTTATGGCAGAGACCCTCTGGAAACACCATATATTTT. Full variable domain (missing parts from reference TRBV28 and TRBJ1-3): DVKVTQSSRYLVKRTGEKVFLECVQDMDHENMFWYRQDPGLGLRLIYFSYDVKMKEKGDIPEGYSVSREKKERFSLILESASTNQTSMYLCASSLWQRPSGNTIYFGEGSWLTVV.

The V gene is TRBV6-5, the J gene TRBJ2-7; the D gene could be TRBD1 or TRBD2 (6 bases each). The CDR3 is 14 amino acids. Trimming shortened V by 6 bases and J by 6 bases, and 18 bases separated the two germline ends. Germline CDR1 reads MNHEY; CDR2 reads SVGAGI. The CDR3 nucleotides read TGTGCCAGCAGATCGGACGGCCGGGGGCGCGAGCAGTACTTC. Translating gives CASRSDGRGREQYF.

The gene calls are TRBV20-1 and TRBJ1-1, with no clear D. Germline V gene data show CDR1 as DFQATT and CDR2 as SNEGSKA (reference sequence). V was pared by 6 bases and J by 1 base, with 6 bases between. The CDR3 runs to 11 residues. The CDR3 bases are TGCAGTGCAGAAGGGAACACTGAAGCTTTCTTT. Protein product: CSAEGNTEAFF.

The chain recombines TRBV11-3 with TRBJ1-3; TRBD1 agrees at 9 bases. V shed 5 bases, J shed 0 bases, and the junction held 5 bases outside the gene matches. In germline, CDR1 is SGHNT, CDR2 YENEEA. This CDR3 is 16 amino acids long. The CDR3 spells CASSPGQGYSGNTIYF. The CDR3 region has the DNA TGTGCCAGCAGCCCGGGACAGGGCTACTCTGGAAACACCATATATTTT.

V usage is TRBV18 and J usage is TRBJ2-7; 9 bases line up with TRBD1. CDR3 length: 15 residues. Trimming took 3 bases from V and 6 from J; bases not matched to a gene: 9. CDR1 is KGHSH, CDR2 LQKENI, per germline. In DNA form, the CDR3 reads TGTGCCAGCTCACCTAGTACCGGGACAGGGAGCGAGCAGTACTTC. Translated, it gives CASSPSTGTGSEQYF.

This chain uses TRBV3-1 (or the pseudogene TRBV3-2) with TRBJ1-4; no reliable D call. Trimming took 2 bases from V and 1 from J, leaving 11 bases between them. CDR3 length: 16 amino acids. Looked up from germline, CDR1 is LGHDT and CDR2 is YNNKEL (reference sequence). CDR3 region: CASSQLPTQTNEKLFF. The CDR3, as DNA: TGTGCCAGCAGCCAACTACCGACGCAAACTAATGAAAAACTGTTTTTT.

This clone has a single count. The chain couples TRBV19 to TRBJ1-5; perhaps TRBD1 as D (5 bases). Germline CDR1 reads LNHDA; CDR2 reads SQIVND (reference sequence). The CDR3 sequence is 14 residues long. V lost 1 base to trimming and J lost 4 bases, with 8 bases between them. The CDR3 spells CASSIVWGNQPQHF. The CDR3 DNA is TGTGCCAGTAGTATAGTTTGGGGGAATCAGCCCCAGCATTTT. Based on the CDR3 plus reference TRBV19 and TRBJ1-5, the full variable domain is DGGITQSPKYLFRKEGQNVTLSCEQNLNHDAMYWYRQDPGQGLRLIYYSQIVNDFQKGDIAEGYSVSREKKESFPLTVTSAQKNPTAFYLCASSIVWGNQPQHFGDGTRLSIL.

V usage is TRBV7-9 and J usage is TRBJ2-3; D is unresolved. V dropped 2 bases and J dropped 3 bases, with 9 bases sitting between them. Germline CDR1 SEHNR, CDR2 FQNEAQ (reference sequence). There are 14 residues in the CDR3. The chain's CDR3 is CASSLPVTTDTQYF. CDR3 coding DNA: TGTGCCAGCAGCTTACCTGTTACTACAGATACGCAGTATTTT. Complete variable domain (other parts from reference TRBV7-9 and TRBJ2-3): DTGVSQNPRHKITKRGQNVTFRCDPISEHNRLYWYRQTLGQGPEFLTYFQNEAQLEKSRLLSDRFSAERPKGSFSTLEIQRTEQGDSAMYLCASSLPVTTDTQYFGPGTRLTVL.

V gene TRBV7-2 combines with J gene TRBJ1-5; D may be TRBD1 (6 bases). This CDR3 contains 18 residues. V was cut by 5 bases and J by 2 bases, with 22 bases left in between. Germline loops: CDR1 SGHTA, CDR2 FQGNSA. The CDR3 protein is CASSPGFLGGGGNQPQHF. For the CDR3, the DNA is TGTGCCAGCAGCCCGGGGTTCCTAGGGGGGGGTGGCAATCAGCCCCAGCATTTT.

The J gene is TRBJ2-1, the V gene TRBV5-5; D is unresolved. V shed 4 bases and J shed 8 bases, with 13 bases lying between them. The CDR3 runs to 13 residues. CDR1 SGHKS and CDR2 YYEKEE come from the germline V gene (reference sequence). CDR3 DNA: TGTGCCAGCAGCAATTTCCGAGGCTATGAGCAGTTCTTC. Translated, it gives CASSNFRGYEQFF.

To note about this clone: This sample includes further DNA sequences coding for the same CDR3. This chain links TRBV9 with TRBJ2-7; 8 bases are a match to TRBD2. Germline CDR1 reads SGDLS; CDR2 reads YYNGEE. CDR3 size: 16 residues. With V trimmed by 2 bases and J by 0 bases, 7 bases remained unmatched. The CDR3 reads CASSVSHLAGSYEQYF. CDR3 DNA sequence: TGTGCCAGCAGCGTCAGCCATCTAGCGGGCTCCTACGAGCAGTACTTC.

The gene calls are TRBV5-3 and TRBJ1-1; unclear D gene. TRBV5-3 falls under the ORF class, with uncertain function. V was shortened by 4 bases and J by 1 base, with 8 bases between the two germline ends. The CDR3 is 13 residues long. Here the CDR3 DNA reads TGTGCCAGAAGCCACGGATGGAACACTGAAGCTTTCTTT. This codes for CARSHGWNTEAFF.